This TCR beta chain was sequenced during a study of naive and memory T cell subsets (dated by TCRdb to 2016 to 2017). Context from the whole study: Sorted naive and memory T cell subsets from peripheral blood were analyzed in the study using a UMI-based, open-source pipeline for TCR alpha and beta sequencing. Complete agreement was observed between the functional CMV T cell responses and the IgG serology results. RNA was DNase-treated and reverse transcribed with TCR constant-region primers, mostly using SuperScript III. The paper as a whole reports these results and caveats: A clonotype was defined as a single alpha or beta chain sequence rather than as a paired alpha/beta receptor. A few larger clonotypes were found in naive repertoires, especially CD8, and these larger clonotypes were possibly memory cells re-expressing CD45RA. In both CD4 and CD8 cells, going from naive through CM, EM and EMRA, the Gini index went up while Shannon and inverse Simpson diversity went down. No ground truth was available to validate the repertoire findings for the naive and memory subsets. After error correction, only a single occurrence was seen for over 95% of naive TCR sequences, so much steeper abundance distributions were produced than in memory subsets. RNA-based TCR counts may be affected by expression changes linked to T cell activation and differentiation. The abundance of TCRs followed a power law with an exponent that differed between naive and memory subsets yet stayed consistent across the three individuals.

A distance of 6 bases separates the germline ends of V and J, which lose 3 bases and 0 bases respectively. Counted from cysteine to phenylalanine, this CDR3 has 14 amino acids. The entry retains the CDR3 DNA only, 42 bases that are in frame from base 1. Sequences MDHEN (CDR1) and SYDVKM (CDR2) are obtained from the germline V gene. From the second PCR step on, the TCR alpha and beta chain libraries were amplified in separate reactions. To determine each donor's CMV status, fresh PBMCs were stimulated overnight with CMV viral lysate, and IFNgamma production from CD4+ T cells was then assessed. CD4 T cells were positively selected with Miltenyi beads, followed by positive selection of CD8 T cells from the CD4-negative fraction. After staining for CD3, CD4, CD8, CD45RA, CD27 and a live/dead dye, cells were sorted on a BD Aria II into four subsets based on CD45RA and CD27. Blood came from a few healthy volunteers, each fractionated into CD4 and CD8 T cells and then into four differentiation subsets. Approximately 120 ml of peripheral blood was taken from each donor, and PBMC were separated by density-gradient centrifugation on Ficoll-Paque PLUS. Sorted cells were lysed in RLT buffer, after which RNA was extracted using a Qiagen RNeasy kit and stored at -80 degrees C.

The library was built by means of UMI-ligation and nested PCR. To cover both TRBC1 and TRBC2, the beta constant-region primer consisted of an equimolar mix of two oligonucleotides. The ligated cDNA went through four rounds of PCR with nested alpha and beta constant-region primers together with the SP2 primer. A single-stranded oligonucleotide bearing the SP2 primer plus a 12-nucleotide UMI was ligated onto the 3' end of the cDNA by T4 RNA ligase 1. The ligation reaction was incubated at 16°C for roughly 18-24 hours. To avoid over-amplification, PCR2 was usually performed as a SYBR Green qPCR and halted once a predetermined threshold was reached. Agencourt AMPure XP magnetic beads were used for all purifications after the first. Libraries were quantified by Qubit and checked on a TapeStation, with a main peak expected near 650 bp. The pooled libraries were sequenced on an Illumina MiSeq using v2 2x251 paired-end kits, which usually yielded roughly 0.95-2.2 million reads per sample. Each sample's library went into the pool at roughly 4 nM, and roughly 4.5-7.5% PhiX was added to help with cluster recognition. As for the authors' bioinformatics: V and J genes were assigned to Demultiplexor-processed FASTQ reads by Decombinator through tag matching, with a single base-pair mismatch being allowed. Collapsinator relied on UMIs to fix sequencing errors as well as frequency errors caused by PCR heterogeneity. CDR3Translator translated TCRs and extracted CDR3s from the conserved cysteine to the FGXG phenylalanine, flagging non-productive sequences. Gini, Shannon entropy and inverse Simpson indices were calculated on repertoires subsampled to equal numbers of UMI-defined TCRs. Within the linear range, a power law was fitted by maximum likelihood to the distributions of clonotype abundance. Similar UMI counts, unique TCR numbers and clonal distributions were obtained with the pipeline and with MIGEC on one naive CD8 sample. In one analysis, naive TCRs that were also found in any memory subset of the same donor were excluded from the naive repertoire. Repertoires were searched for 7,322 CMV-associated CDR3 sequences compiled from VDJdb and a published dataset. TCRdb passed the public sequencing reads through fastp at Q25 and MiXCR, retaining productive beta sequences. Entries that share a CDR3 protein sequence are merged under the most common genes and DNA. The V and J calls and clone size come from TCRdb's table, not from the authors' own analysis. This sample gives under 150,000 distinct CDR3 sequences in total; approximately 18% of them show up just once. Of the sample, 0.55% to 0.75% is held by the ten largest clones.

Concerning this clonotype itself: There is no known antigen for this receptor. No base qualities exist here, and no much larger clone lies one base off it.

Sequenced sample: naive CD8+ T cells from blood. Per the publication, the cell subset or site label means: naive T cells, CD45RA high CD27+. This TCR was sampled from a human donor in good health. The chain was built from TRBV28 and TRBJ1-5; no D gene call is confident. The bases read TGTGCCAGCAGTTTCGAGAATAGCAATCAGCCCCAGCATTTT. The translation is CASSFENSNQPQHF.